This record looks at one T cell receptor (beta chain) sequence and its context. The germline V gene encodes CDR1 LGHNA and CDR2 YSLEER. The CDR3 is 15 residues long. These data are taken from a study of blood T cells in healthy people across ages. Donors were healthy Caucasian individuals from Russia aged about 6 to 90. Combining a sample-barcoded 5' primer with a J-beta primer mix, a second PCR ran for roughly 7 to 12 cycles. TCRdb recomputed calls from the 5' RACE reads with MiXCR, one row per CDR3 protein. The table records 450,000 to 700,000 distinct CDR3 sequences, roughly 29% of them present only once.

J is TRBJ2-5 and V is TRBV4-3, with TRBD2 matching 10 bases. The J call is in doubt because the DNA end fits TRBJ2-1 better. The sequenced material came from blood. The clonotype comes from a woman aged 70-85 years in good health. The CDR3 DNA follows: TGCGCCAGCAGCCCCCTTAGCGGGGGGCCGGGTGAGCAGTTCTTC. Protein sequence: CASSPLSGGPGEQFF.